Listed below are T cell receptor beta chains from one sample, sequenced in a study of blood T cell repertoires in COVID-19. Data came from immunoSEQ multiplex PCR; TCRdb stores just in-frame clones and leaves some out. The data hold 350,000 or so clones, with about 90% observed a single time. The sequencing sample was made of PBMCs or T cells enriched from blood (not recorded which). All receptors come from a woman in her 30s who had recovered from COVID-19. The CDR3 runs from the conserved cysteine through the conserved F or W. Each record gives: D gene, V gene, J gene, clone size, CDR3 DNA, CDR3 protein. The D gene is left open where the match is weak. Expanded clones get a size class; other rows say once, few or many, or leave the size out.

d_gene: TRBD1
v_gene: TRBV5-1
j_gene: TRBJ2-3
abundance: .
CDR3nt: TGCGCCAGCAGCTTGATCACAGGGGGCACCACAGATACGCAGTATTTT
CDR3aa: CASSLITGGTTDTQYF

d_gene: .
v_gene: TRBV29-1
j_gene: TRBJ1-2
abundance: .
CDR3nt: TGCAGCGTTGATATGCAGGCAGGGGTTAACTATGGCTACACCTTC
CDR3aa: CSVDMQAGVNYGYTF

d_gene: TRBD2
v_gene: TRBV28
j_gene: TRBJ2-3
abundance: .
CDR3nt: TGTGCCAGCAGTCAACTAGCGGGGTTCACAGATACGCAGTATTTT
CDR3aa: CASSQLAGFTDTQYF

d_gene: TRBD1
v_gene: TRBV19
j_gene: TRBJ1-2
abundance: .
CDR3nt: TGTGCCAGTTCGCCTCCCGCCGGGACAGTAACTAGTAACTATGGCTACACCTTC
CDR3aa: CASSPPAGTVTSNYGYTF

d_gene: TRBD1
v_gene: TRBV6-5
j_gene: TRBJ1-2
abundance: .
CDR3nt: TGTGCCAGCACTAACGACAGGGATGGCTACACCTTC
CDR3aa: CASTNDRDGYTF

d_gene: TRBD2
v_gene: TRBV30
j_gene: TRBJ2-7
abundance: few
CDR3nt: TGTGCCTGGAGGACTAGCGGGGGGGCCTTCTACGAGCAGTACTTC
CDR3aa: CAWRTSGGAFYEQYF

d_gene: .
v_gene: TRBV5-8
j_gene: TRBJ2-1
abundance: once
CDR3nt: TGTGCCAGCAGCTTTCGGGCAGGGGCAGGTGACAAGCAGTTCTTC
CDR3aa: CASSFRAGAGDKQFF

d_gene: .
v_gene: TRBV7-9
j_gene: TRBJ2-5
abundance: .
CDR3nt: TGTGCCAGCAGCTTAGCGCGGTTGGAGACCCAGTACTTC
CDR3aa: CASSLARLETQYF

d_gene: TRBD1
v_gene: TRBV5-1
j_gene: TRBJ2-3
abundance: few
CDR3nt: TGCGCCAGCAAACCGGGACAGACCACAGATACGCAGTATTTT
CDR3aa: CASKPGQTTDTQYF

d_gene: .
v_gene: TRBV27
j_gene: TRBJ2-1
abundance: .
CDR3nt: TGTGCCAGCAGTTTTGCAGATCTTTCCCCCTACAATGAGCAGTTCTTC
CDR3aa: CASSFADLSPYNEQFF

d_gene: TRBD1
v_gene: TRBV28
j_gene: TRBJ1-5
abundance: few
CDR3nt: TGTGCCAGTTCGGGACAGCTTAATCAGCCCCAGCATTTT
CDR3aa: CASSGQLNQPQHF

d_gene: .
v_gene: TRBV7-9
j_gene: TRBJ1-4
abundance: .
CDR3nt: TGTGCCAGCAGCGTAAGACAGGTTAATGAAAAACTGTTTTTT
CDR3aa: CASSVRQVNEKLFF

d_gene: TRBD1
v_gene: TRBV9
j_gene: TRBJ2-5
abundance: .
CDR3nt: TGTGCCAGCAGCTCGGGACAGGGGGCCGAGACCCAGTACTTC
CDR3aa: CASSSGQGAETQYF

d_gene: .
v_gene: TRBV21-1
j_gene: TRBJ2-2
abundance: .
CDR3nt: TGTGCCAGCAGCAAAACTGCCAGCGGGGGGGCCGTAGGGGAGCTGTTTTTT
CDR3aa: CASSKTASGGAVGELFF

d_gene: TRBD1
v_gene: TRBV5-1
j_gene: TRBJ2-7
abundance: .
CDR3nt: TGCGCCAGCAGCTTGGCGACAGGGAGCCTTCTCGAGCAGTACTTC
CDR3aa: CASSLATGSLLEQYF

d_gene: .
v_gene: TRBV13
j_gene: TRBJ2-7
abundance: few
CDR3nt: TGTGCCAGCAGCCCAGAAACAGGGTCCTACGAGCAGTACTTC
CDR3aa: CASSPETGSYEQYF

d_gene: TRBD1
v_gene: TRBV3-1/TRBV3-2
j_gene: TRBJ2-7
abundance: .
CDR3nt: TGTGCCAGCAGCCCTGATGGACAGGGAGGCTACGAGCAGTACTTC
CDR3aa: CASSPDGQGGYEQYF

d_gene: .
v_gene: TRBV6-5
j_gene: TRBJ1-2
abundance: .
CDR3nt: TGTGCCAGCAAACACCCAGGCTATGGCTACACCTTC
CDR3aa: CASKHPGYGYTF

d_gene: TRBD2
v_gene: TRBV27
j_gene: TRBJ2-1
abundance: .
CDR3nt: TGTGCCAGCACCCTTAGCGGGGGAGTTAGCAATGAGCAGTTCTTC
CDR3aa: CASTLSGGVSNEQFF

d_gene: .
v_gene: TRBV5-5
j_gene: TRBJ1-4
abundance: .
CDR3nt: TGTGCCAGCAGCTTGGCTGTCGGACTGGGTGAAAAACTGTTTTTT
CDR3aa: CASSLAVGLGEKLFF

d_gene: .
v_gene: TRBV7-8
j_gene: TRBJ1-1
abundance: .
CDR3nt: TGTGCCAGCAGCCCCGACGGGGGTAGGGCTGAAGCTTTCTTT
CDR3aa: CASSPDGGRAEAFF

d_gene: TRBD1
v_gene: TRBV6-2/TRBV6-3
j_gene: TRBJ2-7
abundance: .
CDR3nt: TGTGCCAGCAGTTCCACAGGGGGTTACGAGCAGTACTTC
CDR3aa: CASSSTGGYEQYF

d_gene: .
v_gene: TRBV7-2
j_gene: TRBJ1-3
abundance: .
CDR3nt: TGTGCCAGCAGCTTAGCAGGGGCTGGAAACACCATATATTTT
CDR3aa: CASSLAGAGNTIYF

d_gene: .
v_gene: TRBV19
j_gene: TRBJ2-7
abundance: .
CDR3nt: TGTGCCAGTAGTCCCGGGGTTAAGTCCTACGAGCAGTACTTC
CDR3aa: CASSPGVKSYEQYF

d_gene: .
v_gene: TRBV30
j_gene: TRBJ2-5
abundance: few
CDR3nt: TGTGCCTGGAGCAAAAGGAGACAAGAGACCCAGTACTTC
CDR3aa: CAWSKRRQETQYF

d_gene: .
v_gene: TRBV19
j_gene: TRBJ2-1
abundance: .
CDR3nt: TGTGCCACCACGGACGGGGAGCCCTACAATGAGCAGTTCTTC
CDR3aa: CATTDGEPYNEQFF

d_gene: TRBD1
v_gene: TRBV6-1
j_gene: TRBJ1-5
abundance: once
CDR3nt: TGTGCCAGCAGTGAAAAGAGTGGCAGGGGGCCGGGGAATCAGCCCCAGCATTTT
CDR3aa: CASSEKSGRGPGNQPQHF

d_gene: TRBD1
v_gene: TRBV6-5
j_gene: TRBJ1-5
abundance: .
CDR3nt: TGTGCCAGCACCGAGACAGGGGCCAATCAGCCCCAGCATTTT
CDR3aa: CASTETGANQPQHF

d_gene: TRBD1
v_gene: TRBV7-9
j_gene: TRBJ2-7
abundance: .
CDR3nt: TGTGCCAGCAGCTTGGGACCACAGGGGTACGAGCAGTACTTC
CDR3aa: CASSLGPQGYEQYF

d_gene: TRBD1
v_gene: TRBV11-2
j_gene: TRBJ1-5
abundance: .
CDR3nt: TGTGCCAGCAGCCCAGGACAGGGTTGGAGCAATCAGCCCCAGCATTTT
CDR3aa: CASSPGQGWSNQPQHF

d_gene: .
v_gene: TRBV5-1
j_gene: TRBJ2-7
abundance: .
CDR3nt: TGCGCCAGCAGCTTGGGTCAGGTGGCCTACGAGCAGTACTTC
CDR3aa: CASSLGQVAYEQYF

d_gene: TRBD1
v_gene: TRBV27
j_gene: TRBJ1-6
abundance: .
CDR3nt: TGTGCCAGCAGTCCTCGGACAGGGATACTGAGCTCCTATAATTCACCCCTCCACTTT
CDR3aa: CASSPRTGILSSYNSPLHF

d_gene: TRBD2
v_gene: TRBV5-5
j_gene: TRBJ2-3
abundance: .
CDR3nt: TGTGCCAGCAGCCCCGGAGGCCTAGCGGGAAGCACAGATACGCAGTATTTT
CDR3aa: CASSPGGLAGSTDTQYF

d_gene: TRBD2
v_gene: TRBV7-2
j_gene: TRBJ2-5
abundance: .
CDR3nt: TGTGCCAGCAGCCCGGGGACTAGCGGGGGAGTGGGGGCTCAAGAGACCCAGTACTTC
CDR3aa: CASSPGTSGGVGAQETQYF

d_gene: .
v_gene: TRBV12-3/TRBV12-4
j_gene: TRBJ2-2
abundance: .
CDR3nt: TGTGCCGCCGGGACGAACACCGGGGAGCTGTTTTTT
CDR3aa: CAAGTNTGELFF

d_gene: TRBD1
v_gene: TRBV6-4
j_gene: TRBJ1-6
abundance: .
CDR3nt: TGTGCCAGCAGTGAGACAGGGGATAATTCACCCCTCCACTTT
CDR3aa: CASSETGDNSPLHF

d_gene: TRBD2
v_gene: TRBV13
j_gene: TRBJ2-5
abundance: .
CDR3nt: TGTGCCAGCAGCCCCCGCAGGACTAGCGGGGGGGCAAAGACCCAGTACTTC
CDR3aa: CASSPRRTSGGAKTQYF

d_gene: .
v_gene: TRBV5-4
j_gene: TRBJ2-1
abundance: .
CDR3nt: TGTGCCAGCAGCCATGCCTCGGATGAGCAGTTCTTC
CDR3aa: CASSHASDEQFF

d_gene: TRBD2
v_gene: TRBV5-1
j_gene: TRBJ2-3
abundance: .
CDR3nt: TGCGCCAGCAGCCCGCTAGCGGGGGGGCAGTCAGATACGCAGTATTTT
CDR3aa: CASSPLAGGQSDTQYF

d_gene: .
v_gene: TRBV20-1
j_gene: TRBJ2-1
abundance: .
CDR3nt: TGCAGTGCTAGTGGAAAGGGGAATGAGCAGTTCTTC
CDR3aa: CSASGKGNEQFF

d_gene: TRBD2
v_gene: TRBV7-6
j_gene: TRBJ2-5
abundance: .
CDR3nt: TGTGCCAGCAGCTTAGGGGCGGGGGGGATATTAGAGACCCAGTACTTC
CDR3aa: CASSLGAGGILETQYF

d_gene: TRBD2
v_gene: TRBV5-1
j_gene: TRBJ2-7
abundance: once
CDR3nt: TGCGCCAGCAGCTTGGCCGTGACTAGCGGGGGGGCCCCCGAGCAGTACTTC
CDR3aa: CASSLAVTSGGAPEQYF

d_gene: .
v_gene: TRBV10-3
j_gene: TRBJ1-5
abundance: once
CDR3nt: TGTGCCATCAGTGAGTCCTCGGGAAATCAGCCCCAGCATTTT
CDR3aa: CAISESSGNQPQHF

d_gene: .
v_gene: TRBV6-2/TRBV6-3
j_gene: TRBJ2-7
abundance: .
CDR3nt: TGTGCCAGCAGTTACTCGAGGTCGGCAGCTAAGGCCTACGAGCAGTACTTC
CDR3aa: CASSYSRSAAKAYEQYF

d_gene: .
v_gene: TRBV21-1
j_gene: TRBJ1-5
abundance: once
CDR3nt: TGTGCCAGCAGCAAAGGAAAGGGGACAGGGGAGTATAGCAATCAGCCCCAGCATTTT
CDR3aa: CASSKGKGTGEYSNQPQHF

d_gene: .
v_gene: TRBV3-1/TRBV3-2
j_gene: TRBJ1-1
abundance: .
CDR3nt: TGTGCCAGCAGCCAAGCGGGACATAACACTGAAGCTTTCTTT
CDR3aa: CASSQAGHNTEAFF

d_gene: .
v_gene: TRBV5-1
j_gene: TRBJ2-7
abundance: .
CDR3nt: TGCGCCAGCAGCTTGACGGCGGCGGATGCTGGCGAGCAGTACTTC
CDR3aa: CASSLTAADAGEQYF

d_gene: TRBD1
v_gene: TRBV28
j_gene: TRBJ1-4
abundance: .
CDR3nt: TGTGCCAGCACCTTTACCGGGACAGCAACTAATGAAAAACTGTTTTTT
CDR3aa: CASTFTGTATNEKLFF

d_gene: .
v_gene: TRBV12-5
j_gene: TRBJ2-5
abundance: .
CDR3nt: TGTGCTAGTGGTTTGGACTCCAGGTTTTCTCGGTCGTACCAAGAGACCCAGTACTTC
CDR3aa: CASGLDSRFSRSYQETQYF

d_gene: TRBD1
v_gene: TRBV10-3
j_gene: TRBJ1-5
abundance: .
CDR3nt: TGTGCCACCGGAGACAGGGGCCAGCCCCAGCATTTT
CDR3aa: CATGDRGQPQHF

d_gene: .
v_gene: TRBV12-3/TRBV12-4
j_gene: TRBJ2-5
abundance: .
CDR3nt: TGTGCCAGCAGTTCCTTGTACCAAGAGACCCAGTACTTC
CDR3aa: CASSSLYQETQYF

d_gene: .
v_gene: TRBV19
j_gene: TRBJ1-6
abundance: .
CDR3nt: TGTGCCAGTAGTTCGATGGGGGCGGATTCACCCCTCCACTTT
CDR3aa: CASSSMGADSPLHF

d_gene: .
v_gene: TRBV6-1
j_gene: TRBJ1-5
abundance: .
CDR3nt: TGTGCCAGCAGTGAATCCAGGGCCCAGCCCCAGCATTTT
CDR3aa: CASSESRAQPQHF

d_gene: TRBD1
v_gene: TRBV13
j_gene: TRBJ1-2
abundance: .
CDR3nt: TGTGCCAGCAGCTCACGACAGGGGGCCGGCTATGGCTACACCTTC
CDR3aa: CASSSRQGAGYGYTF

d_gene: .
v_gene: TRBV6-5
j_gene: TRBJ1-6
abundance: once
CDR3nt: TGTGCCAGCAGTTACGCAGGGGTTGGTTCACCCCTCCACTTT
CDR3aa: CASSYAGVGSPLHF